This T cell receptor (beta chain) was identified during a study of cytomegalovirus exposure and HLA in healthy donors. A note on this clone: Its antigen is as yet unknown.

In the PCR, 60 Vbeta and 13 Jbeta primers were used. This table comes from immunoSEQ multiplex PCR, and its TCRdb copy is limited to in-frame clones, with some not included. The data show some 150,000 clones, over 65% seen once. CDR3 length: 15 amino acids. Trimming removed 5 bases at V and 1 base at J, with 14 bases between. CDR1 is MNHEY and CDR2 is SVGAGI in the germline V gene. Study-wide results and caveats: Sequences of the TCR beta chain were said to predict the HLA-A and HLA-B alleles of most subjects accurately. Three CMV-associated chains were confirmed in vitro to be specific for CMV antigens. A previous analysis found most TCR beta V segments productive roughly 87% or roughly 30% of the time.

Specimen: PBMCs. The V gene is TRBV6-5, the J gene TRBJ1-1; D remains unclear. The source of this sequence is a female donor in good health and CMV-seropositive. CDR3: CASSVTLSRNTEAFF. CDR3 coding DNA: TGTGCCAGCAGTGTAACCCTGTCGAGGAACACTGAAGCTTTCTTT.